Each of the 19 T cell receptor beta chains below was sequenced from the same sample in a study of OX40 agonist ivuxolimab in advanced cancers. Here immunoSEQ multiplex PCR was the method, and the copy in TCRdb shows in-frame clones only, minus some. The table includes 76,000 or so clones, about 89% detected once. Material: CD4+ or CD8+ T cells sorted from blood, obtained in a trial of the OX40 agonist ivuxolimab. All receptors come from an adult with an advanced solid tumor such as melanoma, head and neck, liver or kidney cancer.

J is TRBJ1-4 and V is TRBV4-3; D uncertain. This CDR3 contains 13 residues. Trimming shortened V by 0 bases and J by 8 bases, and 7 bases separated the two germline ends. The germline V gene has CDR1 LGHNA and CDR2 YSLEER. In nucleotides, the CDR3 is TGCGCCAGCAGCCAAGATTGGCGGGAAAAACTGTTTTTT. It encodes CASSQDWREKLFF.

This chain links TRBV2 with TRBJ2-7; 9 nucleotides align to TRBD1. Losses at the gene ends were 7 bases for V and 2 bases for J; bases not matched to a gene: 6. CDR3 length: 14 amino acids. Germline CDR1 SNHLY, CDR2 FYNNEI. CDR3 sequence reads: CASKLTGGPYEQYF. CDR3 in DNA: TGTGCCAGCAAGTTGACAGGGGGACCCTACGAGCAGTACTTC.

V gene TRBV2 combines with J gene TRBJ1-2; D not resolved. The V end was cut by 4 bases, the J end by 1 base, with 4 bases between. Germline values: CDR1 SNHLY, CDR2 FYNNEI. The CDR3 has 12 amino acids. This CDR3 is CASSGVNYGYTF. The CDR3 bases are TGTGCCAGCAGTGGGGTTAACTATGGCTACACCTTC.

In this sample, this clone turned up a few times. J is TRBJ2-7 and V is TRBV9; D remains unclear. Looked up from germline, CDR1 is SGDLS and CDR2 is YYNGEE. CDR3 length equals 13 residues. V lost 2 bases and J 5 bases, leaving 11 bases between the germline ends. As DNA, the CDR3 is TGTGCCAGCAGCGTCGGGTTGAGAAACGAGCAGTACTTC. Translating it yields CASSVGLRNEQYF.

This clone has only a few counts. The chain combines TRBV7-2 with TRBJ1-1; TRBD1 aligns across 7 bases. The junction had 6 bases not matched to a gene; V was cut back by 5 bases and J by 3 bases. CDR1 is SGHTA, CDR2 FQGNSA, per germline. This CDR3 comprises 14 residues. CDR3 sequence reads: CASSRSDRDTEAFF. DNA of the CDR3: TGTGCCAGCAGCCGTAGTGACAGGGACACTGAAGCTTTCTTT.

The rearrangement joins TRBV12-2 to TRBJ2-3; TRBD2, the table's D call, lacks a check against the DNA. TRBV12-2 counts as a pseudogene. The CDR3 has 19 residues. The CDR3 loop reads CASRLEALAGSSSTDTQYF. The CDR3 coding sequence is TGTGCAAGTCGCTTAGAGGCACTAGCGGGAAGTTCTAGCACAGATACGCAGTATTTT.

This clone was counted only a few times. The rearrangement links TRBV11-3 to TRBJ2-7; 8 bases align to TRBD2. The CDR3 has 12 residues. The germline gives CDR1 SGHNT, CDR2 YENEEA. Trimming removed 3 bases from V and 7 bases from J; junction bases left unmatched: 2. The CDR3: CASSFSGTEQYF. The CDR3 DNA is TGTGCCAGCAGCTTTAGCGGGACTGAGCAGTACTTC.

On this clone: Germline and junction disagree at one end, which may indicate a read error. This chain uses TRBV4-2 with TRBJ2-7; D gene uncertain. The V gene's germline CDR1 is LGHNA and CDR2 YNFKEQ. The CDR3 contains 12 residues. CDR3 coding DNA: TGTGCCGGCAGCCAAGGCCCTCGAGAGCAGTACTTC. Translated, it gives CAGSQGPREQYF.

The CDR3: CATSFGGTDTQYF. The DNA for the CDR3 is TGTGCCACCAGCTTCGGCGGCACAGATACGCAGTATTTT. The chain combines TRBV15 with TRBJ2-3; the D is unclear. V was trimmed by 5 bases and J by 1 base, leaving 7 bases between them. This CDR3 is 13 amino acids long. Germline V gene data show CDR1 as LNHNV and CDR2 as YYDKDF (reference sequence). The whole variable domain, filled in from reference TRBV15 and TRBJ2-3, reads DAMVIQNPRYQVTQFGKPVTLSCSQTLNHNVMYWYQQKSSQAPKLLFHYYDKDFNNEADTPDNFQSRRPNTSFCFLDIRSPGLGDTAMYLCATSFGGTDTQYFGPGTRLTVL.

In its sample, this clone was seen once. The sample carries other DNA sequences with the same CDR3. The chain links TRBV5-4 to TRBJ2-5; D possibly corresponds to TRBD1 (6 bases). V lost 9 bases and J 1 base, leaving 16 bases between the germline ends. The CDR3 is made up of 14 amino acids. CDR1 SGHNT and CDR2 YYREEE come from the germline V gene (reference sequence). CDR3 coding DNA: TGTGCCACACGACAGGAGCTGACCCAAGAGACCCAGTACTTC. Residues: CATRQELTQETQYF.

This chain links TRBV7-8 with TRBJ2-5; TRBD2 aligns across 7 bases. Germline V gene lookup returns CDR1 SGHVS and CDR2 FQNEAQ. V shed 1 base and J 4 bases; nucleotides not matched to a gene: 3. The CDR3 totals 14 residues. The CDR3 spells CASSLGASGETQYF. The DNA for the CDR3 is TGTGCCAGCAGCTTAGGAGCTAGCGGAGAGACCCAGTACTTC.

CDR3 region: CASIVATGRFRGYTF. In DNA form, the CDR3 reads TGTGCCAGCATAGTTGCGACAGGCCGGTTTCGGGGCTACACCTTC. V and J are TRBV28 and TRBJ1-2, with D perhaps matching TRBD1 (6 bases). Germline CDR1 reads MDHEN; CDR2 reads SYDVKM. This CDR3 is 15 amino acids long. V was shortened by 7 bases and J by 8 bases, with 23 bases between the two germline ends.

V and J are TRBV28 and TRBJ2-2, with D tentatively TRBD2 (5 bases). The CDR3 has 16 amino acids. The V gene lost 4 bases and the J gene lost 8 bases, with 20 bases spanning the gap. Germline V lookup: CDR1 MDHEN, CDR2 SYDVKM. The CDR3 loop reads CASSSPGINLIGELFF. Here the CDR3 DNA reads TGTGCCAGCAGTTCTCCGGGAATTAACTTAATAGGGGAGCTGTTTTTT.

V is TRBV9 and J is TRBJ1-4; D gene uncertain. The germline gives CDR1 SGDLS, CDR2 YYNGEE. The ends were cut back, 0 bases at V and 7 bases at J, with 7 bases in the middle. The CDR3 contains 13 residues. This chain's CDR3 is CASSVATGEKLFF. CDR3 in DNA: TGTGCCAGCAGCGTAGCTACTGGTGAAAAACTGTTTTTT.

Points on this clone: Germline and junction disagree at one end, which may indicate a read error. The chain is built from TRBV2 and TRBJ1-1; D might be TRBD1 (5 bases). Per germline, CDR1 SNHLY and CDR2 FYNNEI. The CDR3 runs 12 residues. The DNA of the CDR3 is TGTGCCAGCAGTGCCCAAACCTTAAGACAGTCTTTT. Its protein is CASSAQTLRQSF. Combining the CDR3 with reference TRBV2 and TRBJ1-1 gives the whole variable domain EPEVTQTPSHQVTQMGQEVILRCVPISNHLYFYWYRQILGQKVEFLVSFYNNEISEKSEIFDDQFSVERPDGSNFTLKIRSTKLEDSAMYFCASSAQTLRQSFGQGTRLTVV.

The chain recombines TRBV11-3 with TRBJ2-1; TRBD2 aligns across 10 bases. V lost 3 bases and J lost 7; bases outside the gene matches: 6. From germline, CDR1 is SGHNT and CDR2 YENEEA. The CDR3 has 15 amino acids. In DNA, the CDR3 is TGTGCCAGCAGCTTGGGAGCGGGAGGGCCGAATGAGCAGTTCTTC. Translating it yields CASSLGAGGPNEQFF. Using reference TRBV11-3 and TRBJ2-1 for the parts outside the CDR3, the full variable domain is EAGVVQSPRYKIIEKKQPVAFWCNPISGHNTLYWYLQNLGQGPELLIRYENEEAVDDSQLPKDRFSAERLKGVDSTLKIQPAELGDSAVYLCASSLGAGGPNEQFFGPGTRLTVL.

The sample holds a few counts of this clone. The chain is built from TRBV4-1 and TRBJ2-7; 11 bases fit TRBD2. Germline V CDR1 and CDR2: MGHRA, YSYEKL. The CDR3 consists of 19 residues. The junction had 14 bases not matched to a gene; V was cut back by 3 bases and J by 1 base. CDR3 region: CASSHAPGLAGGPSYEQYF. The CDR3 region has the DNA TGCGCCAGCAGCCACGCTCCCGGGCTAGCGGGGGGACCTTCCTACGAGCAGTACTTC.

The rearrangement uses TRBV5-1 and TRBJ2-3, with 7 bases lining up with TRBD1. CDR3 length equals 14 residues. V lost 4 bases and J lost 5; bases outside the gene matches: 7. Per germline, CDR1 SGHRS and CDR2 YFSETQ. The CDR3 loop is CASSIDRARDTQYF. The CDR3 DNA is TGCGCCAGCAGCATCGACAGGGCAAGAGATACGCAGTATTTT. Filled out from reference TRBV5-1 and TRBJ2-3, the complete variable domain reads KAGVTQTPRYLIKTRGQQVTLSCSPISGHRSVSWYQQTPGQGLQFLFEYFSETQRNKGNFPGRFSGRQFSNSRSEMNVSTLELGDSALYLCASSIDRARDTQYFGPGTRLTVL.

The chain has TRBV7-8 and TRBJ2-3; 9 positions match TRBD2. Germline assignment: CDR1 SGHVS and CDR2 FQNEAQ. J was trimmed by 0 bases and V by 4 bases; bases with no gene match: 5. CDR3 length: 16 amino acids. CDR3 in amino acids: CASSSRSGSSTDTQYF. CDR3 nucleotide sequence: TGTGCCAGCAGCTCCCGTAGCGGGAGTAGCACAGATACGCAGTATTTT.